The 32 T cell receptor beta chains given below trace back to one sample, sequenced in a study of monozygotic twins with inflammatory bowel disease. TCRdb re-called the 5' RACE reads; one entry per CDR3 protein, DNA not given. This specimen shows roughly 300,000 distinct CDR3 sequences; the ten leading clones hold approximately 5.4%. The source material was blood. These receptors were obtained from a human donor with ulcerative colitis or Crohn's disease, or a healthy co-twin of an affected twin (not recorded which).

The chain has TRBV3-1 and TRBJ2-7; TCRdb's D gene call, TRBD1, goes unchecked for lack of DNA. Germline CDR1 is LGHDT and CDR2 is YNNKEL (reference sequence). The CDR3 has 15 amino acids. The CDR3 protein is CASSHQGAGSYEQYF.

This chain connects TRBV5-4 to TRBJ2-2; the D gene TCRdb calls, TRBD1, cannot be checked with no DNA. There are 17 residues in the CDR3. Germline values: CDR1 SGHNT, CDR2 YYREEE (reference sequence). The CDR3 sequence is CASSLALGHPNTGELFF.

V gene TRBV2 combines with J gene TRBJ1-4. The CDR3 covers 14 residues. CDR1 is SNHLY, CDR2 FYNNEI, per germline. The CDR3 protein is CASSDSRHPEKLFF.

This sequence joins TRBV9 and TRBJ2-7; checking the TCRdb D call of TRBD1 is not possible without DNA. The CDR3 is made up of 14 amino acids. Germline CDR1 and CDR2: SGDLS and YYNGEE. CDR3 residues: CASSPPGGTYEQYF.

The CDR3 sequence: CASSQDGPMNYGYTF. V usage is TRBV4-3 and J usage is TRBJ1-2. The CDR3 contains 15 residues. Germline CDR1 and CDR2: LGHNA and YSLEER.

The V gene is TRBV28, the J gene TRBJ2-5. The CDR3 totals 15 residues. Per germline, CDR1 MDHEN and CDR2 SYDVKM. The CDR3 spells CASSLLGAIQETQYF.

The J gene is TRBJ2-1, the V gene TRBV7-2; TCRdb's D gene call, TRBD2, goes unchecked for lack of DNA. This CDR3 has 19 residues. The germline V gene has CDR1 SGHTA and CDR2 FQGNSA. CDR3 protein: CASSFRPGTSGGGRSEQFF.

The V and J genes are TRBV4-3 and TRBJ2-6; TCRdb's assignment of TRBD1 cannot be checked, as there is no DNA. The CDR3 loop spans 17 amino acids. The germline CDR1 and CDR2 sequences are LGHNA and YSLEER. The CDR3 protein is CASSGGAGSSGANVLTF.

The CDR3 sequence: CASSFESFGELFF. The chain joins TRBV5-1 to TRBJ2-2. Looked up from germline, CDR1 is SGHRS and CDR2 is YFSETQ. The CDR3 contains 13 residues.

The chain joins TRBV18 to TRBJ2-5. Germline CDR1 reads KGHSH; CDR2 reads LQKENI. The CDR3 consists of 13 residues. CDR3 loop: CASSLDSVETQYF.

This CDR3 is CASSLNWQGDSPLHF. The V call is TRBV5-1, the J call TRBJ1-6; the TCRdb call, TRBD1, lacks DNA for checking. Germline loops: CDR1 SGHRS, CDR2 YFSETQ. The length of the CDR3 is 15 residues.

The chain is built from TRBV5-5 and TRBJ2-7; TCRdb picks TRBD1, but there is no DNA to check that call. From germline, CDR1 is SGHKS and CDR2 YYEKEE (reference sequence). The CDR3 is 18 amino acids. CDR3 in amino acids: CASSLSPLTGTGTYEQYF.

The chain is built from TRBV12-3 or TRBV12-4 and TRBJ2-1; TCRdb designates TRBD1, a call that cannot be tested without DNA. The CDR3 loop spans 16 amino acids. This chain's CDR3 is CASSSTTGTNYNEQFF.

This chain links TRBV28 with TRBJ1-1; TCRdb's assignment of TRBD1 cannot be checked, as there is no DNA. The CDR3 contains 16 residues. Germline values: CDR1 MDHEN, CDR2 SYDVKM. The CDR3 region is CASSISWGRTNTEAFF.

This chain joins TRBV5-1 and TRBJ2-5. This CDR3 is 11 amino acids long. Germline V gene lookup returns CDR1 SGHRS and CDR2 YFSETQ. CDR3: CASSLRQTQYF.

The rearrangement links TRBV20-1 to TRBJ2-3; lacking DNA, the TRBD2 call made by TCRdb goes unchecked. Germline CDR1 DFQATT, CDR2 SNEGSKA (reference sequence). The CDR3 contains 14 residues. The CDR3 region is CSARGLAGPDTQYF.

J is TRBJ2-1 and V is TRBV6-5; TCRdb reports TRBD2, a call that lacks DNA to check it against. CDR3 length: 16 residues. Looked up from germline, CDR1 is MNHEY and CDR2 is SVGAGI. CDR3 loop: CASNSGTTSSYNEQFF.

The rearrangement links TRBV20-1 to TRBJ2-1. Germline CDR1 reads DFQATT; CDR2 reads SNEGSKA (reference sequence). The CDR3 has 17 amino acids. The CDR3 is CSARDAQIMSVGNEQFF.

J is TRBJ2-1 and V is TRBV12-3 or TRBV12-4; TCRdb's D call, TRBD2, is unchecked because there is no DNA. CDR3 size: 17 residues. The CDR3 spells CASSFPTSSMSSGEQFF.

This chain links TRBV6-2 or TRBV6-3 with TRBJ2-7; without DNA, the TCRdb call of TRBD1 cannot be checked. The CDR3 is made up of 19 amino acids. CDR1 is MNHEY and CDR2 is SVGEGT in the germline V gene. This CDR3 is CASSSRSSLRDRGSYEQYF.

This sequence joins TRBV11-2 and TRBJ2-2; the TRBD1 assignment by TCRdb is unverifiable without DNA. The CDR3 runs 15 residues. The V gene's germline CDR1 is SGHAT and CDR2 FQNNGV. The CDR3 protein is CASRPPGVWAGELFF.

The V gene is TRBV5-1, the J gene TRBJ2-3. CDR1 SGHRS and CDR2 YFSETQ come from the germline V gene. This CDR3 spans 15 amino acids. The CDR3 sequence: CASSLDARSTDTQYF.

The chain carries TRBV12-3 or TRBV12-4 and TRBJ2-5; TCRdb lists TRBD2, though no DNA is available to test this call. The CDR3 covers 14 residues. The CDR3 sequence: CASSIGLAWETQYF.

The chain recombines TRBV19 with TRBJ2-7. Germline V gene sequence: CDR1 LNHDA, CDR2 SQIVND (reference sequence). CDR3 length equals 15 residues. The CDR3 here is CASSMQMTGIYEQYF.

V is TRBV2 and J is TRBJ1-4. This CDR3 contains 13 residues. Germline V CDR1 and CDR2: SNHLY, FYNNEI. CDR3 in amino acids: CASMGGTNEKLFF.

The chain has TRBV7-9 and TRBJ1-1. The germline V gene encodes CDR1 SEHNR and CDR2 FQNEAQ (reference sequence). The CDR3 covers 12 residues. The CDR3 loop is CASSLGTTEAFF. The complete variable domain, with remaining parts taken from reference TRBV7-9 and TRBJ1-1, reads DTGVSQNPRHKITKRGQNVTFRCDPISEHNRLYWYRQTLGQGPEFLTYFQNEAQLEKSRLLSDRFSAERPKGSFSTLEIQRTEQGDSAMYLCASSLGTTEAFFGQGTRLTVV.

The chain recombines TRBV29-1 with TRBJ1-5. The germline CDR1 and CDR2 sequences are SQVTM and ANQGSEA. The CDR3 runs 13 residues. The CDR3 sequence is CSVAEGPFFPQHF.

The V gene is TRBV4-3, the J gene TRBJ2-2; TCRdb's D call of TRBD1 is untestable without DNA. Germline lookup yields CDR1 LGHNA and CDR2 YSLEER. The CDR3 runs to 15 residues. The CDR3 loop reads CASSTGTGIVGELFF.

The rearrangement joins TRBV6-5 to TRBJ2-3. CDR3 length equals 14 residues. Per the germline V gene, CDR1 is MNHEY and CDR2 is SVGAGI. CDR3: CASSFQTSTDTQYF.

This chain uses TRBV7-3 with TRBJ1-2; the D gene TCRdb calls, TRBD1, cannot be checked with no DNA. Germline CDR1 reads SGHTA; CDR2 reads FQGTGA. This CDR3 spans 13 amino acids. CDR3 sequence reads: CASSSPGLSGYTF.

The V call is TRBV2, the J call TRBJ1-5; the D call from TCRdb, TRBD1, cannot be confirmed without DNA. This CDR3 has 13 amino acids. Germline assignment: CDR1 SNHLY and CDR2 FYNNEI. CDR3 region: CASSQGRNQPQHF.

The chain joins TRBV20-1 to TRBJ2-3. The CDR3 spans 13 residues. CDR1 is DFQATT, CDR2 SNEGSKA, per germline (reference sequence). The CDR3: CSARVDRTDTQYF.